This T cell receptor beta chain was recovered during a study of T-cell reconstitution after alpha-beta-depleted transplantation in children. This clonotype was observed at least ten times. Unique molecular identifiers were incorporated into the prepared TCRbeta library. TCRdb re-called the PCR reads through MiXCR, storing one row per CDR3 protein. The sample has 600,000 to 700,000 distinct CDR3 sequences, 16% seen once. The sequences come from PBMCs from the stem cell graft donor, collected from the stem cell graft. The source is a human donor who donated a stem cell graft to a child with acute myeloid leukemia.

CDR3 loop: CSAGSTGPGTGELFF. In DNA, the CDR3 is TGCAGTGCCGGATCGACAGGCCCGGGCACCGGGGAGCTGTTTTTT. This sequence joins TRBV20-1 and TRBJ2-2; TRBD1 might be the D (6 bases). CDR1 DFQATT and CDR2 SNEGSKA come from the germline V gene (reference sequence). The CDR3 consists of 15 residues. The ends were cut back, 6 bases at V and 4 bases at J, with 18 bases in the middle.